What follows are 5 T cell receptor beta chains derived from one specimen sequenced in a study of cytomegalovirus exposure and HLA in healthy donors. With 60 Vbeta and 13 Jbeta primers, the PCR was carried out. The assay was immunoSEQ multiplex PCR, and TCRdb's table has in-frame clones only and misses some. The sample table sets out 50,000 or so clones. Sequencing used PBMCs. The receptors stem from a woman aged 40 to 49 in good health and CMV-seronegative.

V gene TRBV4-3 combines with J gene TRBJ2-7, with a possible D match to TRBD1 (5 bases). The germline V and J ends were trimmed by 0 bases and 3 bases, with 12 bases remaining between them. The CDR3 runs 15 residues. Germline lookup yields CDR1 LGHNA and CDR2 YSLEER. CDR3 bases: TGCGCCAGCAGCCAAGAGCCGACAGTACACTACGAGCAGTACTTC. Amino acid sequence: CASSQEPTVHYEQYF.

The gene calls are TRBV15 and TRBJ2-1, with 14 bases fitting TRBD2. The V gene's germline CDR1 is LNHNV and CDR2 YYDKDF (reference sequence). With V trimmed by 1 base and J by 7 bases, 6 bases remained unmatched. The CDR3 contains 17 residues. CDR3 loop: CATSRVSGTSGRNEQFF. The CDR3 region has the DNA TGTGCCACCAGCAGAGTCTCCGGGACTAGCGGGAGAAATGAGCAGTTCTTC.

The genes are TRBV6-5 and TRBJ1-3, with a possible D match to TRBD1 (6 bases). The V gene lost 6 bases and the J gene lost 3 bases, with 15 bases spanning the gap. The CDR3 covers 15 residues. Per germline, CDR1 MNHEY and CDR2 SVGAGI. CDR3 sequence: CASSPSRGGGNTIYF. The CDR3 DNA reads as TGTGCCAGCAGCCCTTCCAGGGGCGGTGGAAACACCATATATTTT.

CDR3 protein: CASSLGRGNVNTGELFF. The CDR3 DNA sequence: TGCGCCAGCAGCTTGGGTCGGGGGAACGTGAACACCGGGGAGCTGTTTTTT. V usage is TRBV5-1 and J usage is TRBJ2-2; D is possibly TRBD2 (6 bases). CDR1 SGHRS and CDR2 YFSETQ come from the germline V gene. V was shortened by 0 bases and J by 1 base, with 13 bases between the two germline ends. The CDR3 has 17 residues.

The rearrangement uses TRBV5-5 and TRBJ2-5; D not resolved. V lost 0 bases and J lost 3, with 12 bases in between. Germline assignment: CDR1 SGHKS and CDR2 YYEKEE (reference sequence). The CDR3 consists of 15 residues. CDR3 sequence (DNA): TGTGCCAGCAGCTTGGGGGCAGCTGAGAAAGAGACCCAGTACTTC. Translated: CASSLGAAEKETQYF.